The 25 T cell receptor beta chains given below trace back to one sample, sequenced in a study of Graves' ophthalmopathy and Graves' hyperthyroidism. TCR beta CDR3 amplification used RNA transcripts. Following a first-round RT-PCR that used HTBI primers, a second-round multiplex PCR was carried out. MiXCR, applied by TCRdb to the multiplex PCR reads, yields one record per CDR3 protein. Here the sample spans almost 750,000 distinct CDR3 sequences, about 44% being singletons. The material sequenced was peripheral blood. The receptor set was obtained from an adult man with Graves' ophthalmopathy.

At least ten counts were recorded for this clonotype. This chain uses TRBV7-9 with TRBJ1-2; D is unresolved. The CDR3 is made up of 12 amino acids. The germline CDR1 and CDR2 sequences are SEHNR and FQNEAQ (reference sequence). V was cut by 5 bases and J by 7 bases, with 11 bases left in between. CDR3 DNA: TGTGCCAGCAGCACACGCTTGCGTGGCTACACCTTC. Protein: CASSTRLRGYTF.

This clonotype was counted many times. This chain's CDR3 is CSVEDGTAGYTF. The CDR3 nucleotides are TGCAGCGTTGAAGATGGGACAGCTGGCTACACCTTC. The rearrangement joins TRBV29-1 to TRBJ1-2; 7 positions agree with TRBD1. V was clipped by 0 bases and J by 7 bases; unmatched bases: 2. This CDR3 region has 12 residues. Germline values: CDR1 SQVTM, CDR2 ANQGSEA. The whole variable domain, remainder taken from reference TRBV29-1 and TRBJ1-2, is SAVISQKPSRDICQRGTSLTIQCQVDSQVTMMFWYRQQPGQSLTLIATANQGSEATYESGFVIDKFPISRPNLTFSTLTVSNMSPEDSSIYLCSVEDGTAGYTFGSGTRLTVV.

The chain combines TRBV20-1 with TRBJ2-3; TRBD2 matches at 10 bases. V trimming: 3 bases; J trimming: 1 base; junction bases outside the gene matches: 7. From germline, CDR1 is DFQATT and CDR2 SNEGSKA (reference sequence). CDR3 length: 16 residues. CDR3 amino acids: CSASPAGGPGTDTQYF. CDR3 in DNA: TGCAGTGCTAGCCCAGCGGGGGGGCCGGGCACAGATACGCAGTATTTT.

This clonotype has at least ten counts. The V gene is TRBV7-6, the J gene TRBJ1-1; D unclear. V was pared by 4 bases and J by 5 bases, with 11 bases between. The CDR3 sequence is 13 residues long. From germline, CDR1 is SGHVS and CDR2 FNYEAQ. DNA of the CDR3: TGTGCCAGCAGCTACCTGAGAGGAACTGAAGCTTTCTTT. It translates to CASSYLRGTEAFF. The whole variable domain, remainder taken from reference TRBV7-6 and TRBJ1-1, is GAGVSQSPRYKVTKRGQDVALRCDPISGHVSLYWYRQALGQGPEFLTYFNYEAQQDKSGLPNDRFSAERPEGSISTLTIQRTEQRDSAMYRCASSYLRGTEAFFGQGTRLTVV.

This clonotype came up a few times. The chain couples TRBV7-2 to TRBJ1-5, with TRBD1 identical over 9 bases. Germline CDR1 and CDR2: SGHTA and FQGNSA. The CDR3 has 15 amino acids. The junction had 5 bases not matched to a gene; V was cut back by 2 bases and J by 6 bases. The CDR3 DNA follows: TGTGCCAGCAGCTTAAACAGGGGGCTCGTTCAGCCCCAGCATTTT. It codes for CASSLNRGLVQPQHF.

The CDR3 coding sequence is TGTGCCAGCAGGGCCGGCGGACGAAGCTACGAGCAGTACTTC. This translates into CASRAGGRSYEQYF. The chain is built from TRBV7-6 and TRBJ2-7; no definite D call. CDR1 and CDR2 (germline): SGHVS, FNYEAQ. Trimming shortened V by 6 bases and J by 3 bases, and 15 bases separated the two germline ends. This CDR3 spans 14 amino acids. The whole variable domain, filled in from reference TRBV7-6 and TRBJ2-7, reads GAGVSQSPRYKVTKRGQDVALRCDPISGHVSLYWYRQALGQGPEFLTYFNYEAQQDKSGLPNDRFSAERPEGSISTLTIQRTEQRDSAMYRCASRAGGRSYEQYFGPGTRLTVT.

V is TRBV20-1 and J is TRBJ1-2; the D gene is possibly TRBD1 (5 bases). This CDR3 is 15 amino acids long. Between the trimmed V and J ends, which lost 0 bases and 2 bases, there was a span of 13 bases. CDR1 DFQATT and CDR2 SNEGSKA come from the germline V gene (reference sequence). As DNA, the CDR3 is TGCAGTGCTAGAGATGAGGGGACCCCCAACTATGGCTACACCTTC. It specifies CSARDEGTPNYGYTF.

The chain uses TRBV10-3 and TRBJ2-6, with 7 bases identical to TRBD1. V trimming: 10 bases; J trimming: 4 bases; junction bases outside the gene matches: 10. Germline assignment: CDR1 ENHRY and CDR2 SYGVKD. The CDR3 has 15 amino acids. CDR3 nucleotide sequence: TGTGCCAGCAGGGAAACAGGGGCCGGGGCCAACGTCCTGACTTTC. This translates into CASRETGAGANVLTF.

On this clonotype: One end of the junction does not line up with germline, which may come from a read error. The rearrangement joins TRBV10-3 to TRBJ1-4; no firm D call. Germline CDR1 and CDR2: ENHRY and SYGVKD. CDR3 length: 13 amino acids. The CDR3 region is CASSYMRDEKLFF. Written as DNA, the CDR3 is TGTGCCAGCAGTTACATGAGGGATGAAAAACTGTTTTTT.

DNA for the CDR3: TGTGCCAGCAGCTTTTCAGGGAGCGGACAGCCCCAGCATTTT. It encodes CASSFSGSGQPQHF. The V and J genes are TRBV11-2 and TRBJ1-5; perhaps TRBD1 as D (5 bases). Trimming pared 3 bases from V and 7 bases from J, leaving 13 bases between. This CDR3 is built from 14 residues. Germline lookup yields CDR1 SGHAT and CDR2 FQNNGV. The whole variable domain, remainder taken from reference TRBV11-2 and TRBJ1-5, is EAGVAQSPRYKIIEKRQSVAFWCNPISGHATLYWYQQILGQGPKLLIQFQNNGVVDDSQLPKDRFSAERLKGVDSTLKIQPAKLEDSAVYLCASSFSGSGQPQHFGDGTRLSIL.

A note on this clonotype: Its ends do not fully match the called genes, so a read error is possible. The gene calls are TRBV20-1 and TRBJ1-3, with unresolved D. Germline CDR1 reads DFQATT; CDR2 reads SNEGSKA (reference sequence). This CDR3 spans 12 amino acids. CDR3 nucleotides: TGCAGTGCTCATAGACCTGGAGACACCATATATTTT. Its protein product is CSAHRPGDTIYF.

The chain links TRBV29-1 to TRBJ2-7, with D possibly matching TRBD1 (6 bases). Trimming left V 4 bases short and J 8 bases short, with 24 bases between. Germline loops: CDR1 SQVTM, CDR2 ANQGSEA. CDR3 length equals 15 residues. Written as DNA, the CDR3 is TGCAGCGTTGGGGTCGGGGACACCATCTTGGGACAGCAGTACTTC. Protein sequence: CSVGVGDTILGQQYF.

A remark on this clonotype: Possible read error: a much larger clone is one base away. J is TRBJ2-7 and V is TRBV20-1; tentatively, D is TRBD1 (5 bases). The germline V and J ends were trimmed by 5 bases and 2 bases, with 16 bases remaining between them. Germline CDR1 and CDR2: DFQATT and SNEGSKA (reference sequence). The CDR3 covers 14 residues. The CDR3 DNA is TGCAGTGCTCCAGGGTCCGGGCCGACCTACGAGCAGTACGTC. Amino acids: CSAPGSGPTYEQYV.

The chain is built from TRBV6-1 and TRBJ1-2; D unresolved. The germline CDR1 and CDR2 sequences are MNHNS and SASEGT. V was cut by 8 bases and J by 4 bases, with 8 bases left in between. The CDR3 totals 11 residues. The CDR3 DNA is TGTGCCAGCGGGGTATCCTATGGCTACACCTTC. This encodes CASGVSYGYTF.

This chain uses TRBV25-1 with TRBJ2-2, with 9 bases that match TRBD1. Germline CDR1 and CDR2: MGHDK and SYGVNS. The junction had 15 bases not matched to a gene; V was cut back by 6 bases and J by 4 bases. The CDR3 length is 18 residues. CDR3 nucleotides: TGTGCCAGCAGCCCCCCCCTGCGGACAGGGGCGCGCACCGGGGAGCTGTTTTTT. It is translated as CASSPPLRTGARTGELFF.

There are many counts of this clonotype. This chain connects TRBV29-1 to TRBJ1-1; 8 bases agree with TRBD1. This CDR3 contains 13 residues. V was clipped by 4 bases and J by 2 bases; unmatched bases: 3. Germline values: CDR1 SQVTM, CDR2 ANQGSEA. The CDR3 sequence is CSVAGQGNTEAFF. The CDR3 bases are TGCAGCGTTGCCGGACAGGGTAACACTGAAGCTTTCTTT.

The chain carries TRBV25-1 and TRBJ1-2, with a weak D call TRBD1 (5 bases). Trimming removed 8 bases at V and 8 bases at J, with 27 bases between. CDR1 MGHDK and CDR2 SYGVNS come from the germline V gene. The CDR3 consists of 16 residues. This chain's CDR3 is CASSRNLGPDSMGYTF. The CDR3, as DNA: TGTGCCAGCTCACGGAATTTGGGGCCGGACTCTATGGGCTACACCTTC.

This clonotype was seen ten or more times. The chain couples TRBV5-1 to TRBJ2-7; TRBD1 matches at 9 bases. J lost 5 bases, V lost 4 bases, and 10 bases had no gene match. The CDR3 has 15 amino acids. Germline CDR1 is SGHRS and CDR2 is YFSETQ. CDR3 loop: CASSALPGTGNEQYF. The DNA of the CDR3 is TGCGCCAGCAGCGCGCTCCCCGGGACAGGGAACGAGCAGTACTTC.

This clonotype was seen more than once but under ten times. V gene TRBV7-9 combines with J gene TRBJ2-2, with D possibly TRBD1 on 5 matching bases. The CDR3 extends over 14 amino acids. With 5 bases removed from V and 4 bases from J, the gap between germline ends came to 11 bases. The germline V gene has CDR1 SEHNR and CDR2 FQNEAQ (reference sequence). As DNA, the CDR3 is TGTGCCAGCAGCCACCCAGGGTCCACCGGGGAGCTGTTTTTT. Translating gives CASSHPGSTGELFF.

V gene TRBV7-8 combines with J gene TRBJ1-5, with D possibly TRBD1 on 5 matching bases. The CDR3 is 16 amino acids. Trimming shortened V by 5 bases and J by 5 bases, and 19 bases separated the two germline ends. Germline-derived CDR1 and CDR2 are SGHVS and FQNEAQ. The CDR3 coding sequence is TGTGCCAGCAGCCCGGAGTTTGAGCGGGGGGATCAGCCCCAGCATTTT. Its translation is CASSPEFERGDQPQHF.

The chain uses TRBV20-1 and TRBJ2-7; D gene unclear. CDR1 and CDR2 (germline): DFQATT, SNEGSKA (reference sequence). Trimming cost V 0 bases and J 6 bases, with 21 bases left between them. The CDR3 is made up of 16 amino acids. The CDR3 region has the DNA TGCAGTGCTAGAGATTTGTTAAGCACCTTCCAGGCCGAGCAGTACTTC. Amino acid sequence: CSARDLLSTFQAEQYF.

The chain employs TRBV7-9 and TRBJ1-1, with D possibly TRBD1 on 5 matching bases. The germline CDR1 and CDR2 sequences are SEHNR and FQNEAQ (reference sequence). The germline V and J ends were trimmed by 9 bases and 3 bases, with 23 bases remaining between them. This CDR3 has 16 residues. Here the CDR3 DNA reads TGTGCCAGGAGCCAAGGTTTGGGGCCCACGGACACTGAAGCTTTCTTT. Residues: CARSQGLGPTDTEAFF.

A word on this clonotype: The CDR3 ends on some other residue instead of the conserved phenylalanine or tryptophan, so this is likely a read error. The limits of the CDR3 on the DNA are not certain, so only TCRdb's listed CDR3 is given. The genes are TRBV10-2 and TRBJ1-6; the table's D call of TRBD1 was not tested on the DNA. CDR1 and CDR2 (germline): WSHSY, SAAADI. The CDR3 is 9 amino acids in total, end residues counted. CDR3 sequence reads: CASRESAPP.

The chain combines TRBV9 with TRBJ1-6; no clear D. V was pared by 0 bases and J by 7 bases, with 8 bases between. The CDR3 is made up of 14 amino acids. Germline V gene data show CDR1 as SGDLS and CDR2 as YYNGEE. The CDR3, as DNA: TGTGCCAGCAGCGTAGAGGGCAACAATTCACCCCTCCACTTT. Translating it yields CASSVEGNNSPLHF.

In its sample, this clonotype was seen a few times. A much larger clone sits a single nucleotide away, making a read error possible. Since the CDR3 does not end with the conserved phenylalanine or tryptophan, this likely comes from a read error. This sequence joins TRBV10-3 and TRBJ1-2; D gene uncertain. The CDR3 length is 12 residues. V lost 3 bases, J lost 5 bases, and 7 bases lay in between. CDR1 and CDR2 from the germline V gene are ENHRY and SYGVKD. This CDR3 reads CAISEVLYGYTL. CDR3 bases: TGTGCCATCAGTGAAGTCCTGTATGGCTACACCCTC.